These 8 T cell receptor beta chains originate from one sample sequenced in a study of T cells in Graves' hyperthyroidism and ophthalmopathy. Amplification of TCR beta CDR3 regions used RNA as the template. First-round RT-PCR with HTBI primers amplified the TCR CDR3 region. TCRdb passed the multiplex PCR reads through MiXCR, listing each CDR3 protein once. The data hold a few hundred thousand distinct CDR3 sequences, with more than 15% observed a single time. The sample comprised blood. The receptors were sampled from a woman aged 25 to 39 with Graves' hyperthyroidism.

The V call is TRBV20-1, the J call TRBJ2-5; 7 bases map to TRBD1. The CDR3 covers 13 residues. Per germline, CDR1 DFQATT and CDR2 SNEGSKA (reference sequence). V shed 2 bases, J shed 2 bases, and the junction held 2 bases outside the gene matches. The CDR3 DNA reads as TGCAGTGCTAGAAGGGACAGACAAGAGACCCAGTACTTC. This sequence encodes CSARRDRQETQYF.

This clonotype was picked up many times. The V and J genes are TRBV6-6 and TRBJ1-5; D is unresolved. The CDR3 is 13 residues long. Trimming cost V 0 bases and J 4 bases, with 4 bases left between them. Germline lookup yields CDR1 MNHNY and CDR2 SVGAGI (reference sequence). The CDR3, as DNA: TGTGCCAGCAGTTACTCGAAGAATCAGCCCCAGCATTTT. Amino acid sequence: CASSYSKNQPQHF.

DNA for the CDR3: TGTGCCAGCAGTCCCCGGACAGGGGACATCGATGAGCAGTTCTTC. This sequence encodes CASSPRTGDIDEQFF. The rearrangement uses TRBV12-3 or TRBV12-4 and TRBJ2-1, with 9 positions matching TRBD1. V trimming: 5 bases; J trimming: 8 bases; junction bases outside the gene matches: 10. The CDR3 totals 15 residues.

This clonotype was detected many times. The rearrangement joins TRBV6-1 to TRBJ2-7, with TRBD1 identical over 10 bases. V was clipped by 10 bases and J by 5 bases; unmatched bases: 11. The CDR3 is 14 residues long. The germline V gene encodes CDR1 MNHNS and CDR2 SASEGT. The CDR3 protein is CATKRDRGAHEQYF. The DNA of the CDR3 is TGTGCCACTAAAAGGGACAGGGGTGCTCACGAGCAGTACTTC.

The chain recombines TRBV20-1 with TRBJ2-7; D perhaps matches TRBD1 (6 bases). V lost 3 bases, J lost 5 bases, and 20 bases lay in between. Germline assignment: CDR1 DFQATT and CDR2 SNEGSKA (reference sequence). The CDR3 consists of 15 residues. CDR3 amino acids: CSASKVETGLHEQYF. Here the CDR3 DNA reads TGCAGTGCTAGTAAGGTTGAGACAGGCCTTCACGAGCAGTACTTC.

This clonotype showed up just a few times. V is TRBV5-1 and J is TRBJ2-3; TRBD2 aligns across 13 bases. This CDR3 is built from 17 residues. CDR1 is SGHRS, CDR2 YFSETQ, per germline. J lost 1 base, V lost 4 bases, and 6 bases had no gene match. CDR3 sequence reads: CASSGWTSGSRTDTQYF. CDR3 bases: TGCGCCAGCAGCGGATGGACTAGCGGGAGCCGCACAGATACGCAGTATTTT.

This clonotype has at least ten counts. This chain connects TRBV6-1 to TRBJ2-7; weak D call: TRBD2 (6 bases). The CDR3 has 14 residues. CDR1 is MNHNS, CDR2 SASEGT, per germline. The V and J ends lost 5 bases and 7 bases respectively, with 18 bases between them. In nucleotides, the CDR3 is TGTGCCAGCAGTTCCTATGGAGGGTCGGGAGAGCAGTACTTC. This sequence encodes CASSSYGGSGEQYF.

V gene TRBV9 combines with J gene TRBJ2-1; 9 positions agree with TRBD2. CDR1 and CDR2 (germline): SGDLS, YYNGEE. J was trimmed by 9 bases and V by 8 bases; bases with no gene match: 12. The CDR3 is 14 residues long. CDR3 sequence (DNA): TGTGCCAGTCTCCGGGGTAGCGGGAGTACTGAGCAGTTCTTC. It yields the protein CASLRGSGSTEQFF.